The entry below gives a single T cell receptor beta chain sequence along with its context. These data originate in a study of blood T cell repertoires in COVID-19. Study-level information: Donors in the United States, Italy and Spain gave samples during acute or convalescent COVID-19. The cDNA or gDNA used as material had been derived from T cells, B-cell-depleted T cells, or PBMCs.

Deletions cut 3 bases from V and 10 bases from J, with 12 bases between. There are 14 residues in the CDR3. Germline V gene data show CDR1 as KGHDR and CDR2 as SFDVKD. In the authors' workflow: Nucleated cell counts were estimated from reference gene primer amplification. Clones were sequenced by immunoSEQ multiplex PCR, and TCRdb holds only the in-frame ones, with some missing. From that table come the V and J calls and clone size; the DNA was used to work out D and trimming. The table lists fewer than 250,000 clones, roughly 86% of them singletons. V is TRBV24-1 and J is TRBJ1-6; D may be TRBD1 (6 bases). This TCR derives from a woman in her sixties who had recovered from COVID-19. The sample consisted of peripheral blood. CDR3: CATSDTRGGSPLHF. The DNA of the CDR3 is TGTGCCACCAGTGATACCAGGGGCGGCTCACCCCTCCACTTT.